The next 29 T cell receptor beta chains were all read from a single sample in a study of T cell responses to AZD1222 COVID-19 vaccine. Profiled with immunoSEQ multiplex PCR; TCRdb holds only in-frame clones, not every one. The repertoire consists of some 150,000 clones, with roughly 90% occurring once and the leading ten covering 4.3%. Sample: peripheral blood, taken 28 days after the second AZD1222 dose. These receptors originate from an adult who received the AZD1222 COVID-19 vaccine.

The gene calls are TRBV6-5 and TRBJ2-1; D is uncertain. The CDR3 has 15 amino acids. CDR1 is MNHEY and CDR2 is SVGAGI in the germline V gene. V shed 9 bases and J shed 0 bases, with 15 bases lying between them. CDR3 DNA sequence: TGTGCCAGTCGAAGCAAATCAAACTCCTACAATGAGCAGTTCTTC. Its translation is CASRSKSNSYNEQFF.

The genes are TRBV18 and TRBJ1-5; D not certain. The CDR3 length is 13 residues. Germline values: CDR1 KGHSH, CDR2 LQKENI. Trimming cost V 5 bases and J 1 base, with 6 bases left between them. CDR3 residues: CASSLDSNQPQHF. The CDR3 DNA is TGTGCCAGCTCATTGGACAGCAATCAGCCCCAGCATTTT.

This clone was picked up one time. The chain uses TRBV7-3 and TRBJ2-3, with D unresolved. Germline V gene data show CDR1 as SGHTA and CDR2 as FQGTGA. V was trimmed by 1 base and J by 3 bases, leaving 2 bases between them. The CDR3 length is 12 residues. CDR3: CASSLKTDTQYF. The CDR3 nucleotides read TGTGCCAGCAGCTTAAAGACAGATACGCAGTATTTT.

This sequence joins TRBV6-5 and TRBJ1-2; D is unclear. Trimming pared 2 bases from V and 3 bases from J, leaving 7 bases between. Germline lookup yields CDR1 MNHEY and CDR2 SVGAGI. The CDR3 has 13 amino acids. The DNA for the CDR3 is TGTGCCAGCAGTTACATCGGGGACTATGGCTACACCTTC. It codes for CASSYIGDYGYTF.

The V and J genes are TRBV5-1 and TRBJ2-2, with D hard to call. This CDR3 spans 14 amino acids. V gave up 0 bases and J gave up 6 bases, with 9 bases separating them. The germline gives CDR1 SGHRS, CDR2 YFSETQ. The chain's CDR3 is CASSLVASAGELFF. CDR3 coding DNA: TGCGCCAGCAGCTTGGTTGCTTCGGCCGGGGAGCTGTTTTTT.

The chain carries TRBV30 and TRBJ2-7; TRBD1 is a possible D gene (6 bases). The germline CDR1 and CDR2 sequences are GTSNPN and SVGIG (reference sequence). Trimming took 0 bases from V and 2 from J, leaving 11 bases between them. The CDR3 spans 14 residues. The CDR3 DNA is TGTGCCTGGAGTGTACATTCAGGGGCCTACGAGCAGTACTTC. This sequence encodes CAWSVHSGAYEQYF. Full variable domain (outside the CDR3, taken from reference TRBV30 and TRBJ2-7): SQTIHQWPATLVQPVGSPLSLECTVEGTSNPNLYWYRQAAGRGLQLLFYSVGIGQISSEVPQNLSASRPQDRQFILSSKKLLLSDSGFYLCAWSVHSGAYEQYFGPGTRLTVT.

CDR3 nucleotides: TGTGCCTGGAGGCTCTCTGGACAGGGGTATGGCTACACCTTC. Translating it yields CAWRLSGQGYGYTF. V usage is TRBV30 and J usage is TRBJ1-2; TRBD1 agrees at 9 bases. The CDR3 contains 14 residues. Germline CDR1 is GTSNPN and CDR2 is SVGIG (reference sequence). Trimming at V came to 3 bases and at J to 5 bases, leaving 7 bases not matched to a gene.

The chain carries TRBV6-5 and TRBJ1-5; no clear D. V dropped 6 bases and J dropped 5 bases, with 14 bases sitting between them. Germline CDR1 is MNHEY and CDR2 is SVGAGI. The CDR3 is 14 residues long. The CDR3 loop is CASRPEGWDQPQHF. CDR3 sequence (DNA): TGTGCCAGCAGACCCGAGGGTTGGGATCAGCCCCAGCATTTT.

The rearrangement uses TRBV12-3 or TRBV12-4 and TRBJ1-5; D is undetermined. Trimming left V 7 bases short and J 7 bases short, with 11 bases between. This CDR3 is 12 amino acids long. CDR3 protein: CASTILPQPQHF. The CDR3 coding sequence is TGTGCCAGCACCATCCTCCCCCAGCCCCAGCATTTT.

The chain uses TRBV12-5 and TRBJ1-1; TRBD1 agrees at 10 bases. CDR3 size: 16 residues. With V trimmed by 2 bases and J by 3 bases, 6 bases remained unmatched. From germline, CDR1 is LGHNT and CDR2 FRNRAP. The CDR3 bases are TGTGCTAGTGGTTTGCCGCGGACAGGGGGAGACACTGAAGCTTTCTTT. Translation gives CASGLPRTGGDTEAFF.

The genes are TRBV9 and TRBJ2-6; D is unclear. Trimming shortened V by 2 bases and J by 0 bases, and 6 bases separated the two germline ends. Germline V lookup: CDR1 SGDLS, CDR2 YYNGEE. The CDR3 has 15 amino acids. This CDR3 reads CASSVWNSGANVLTF. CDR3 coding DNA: TGTGCCAGCAGCGTTTGGAACTCTGGGGCCAACGTCCTGACTTTC.

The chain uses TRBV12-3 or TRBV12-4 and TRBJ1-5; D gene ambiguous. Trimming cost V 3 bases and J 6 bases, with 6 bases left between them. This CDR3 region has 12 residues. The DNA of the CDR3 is TGTGCCAGCAGTTTTGCCGGTCAGCCCCAGCATTTT. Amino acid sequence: CASSFAGQPQHF.

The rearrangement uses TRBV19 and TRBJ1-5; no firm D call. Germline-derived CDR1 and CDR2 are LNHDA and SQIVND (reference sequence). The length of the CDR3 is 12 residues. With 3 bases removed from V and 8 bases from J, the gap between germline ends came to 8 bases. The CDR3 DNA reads TGTGCCAGTAGTATGGTGGCCGAGCCCCAGCATTTT. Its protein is CASSMVAEPQHF.

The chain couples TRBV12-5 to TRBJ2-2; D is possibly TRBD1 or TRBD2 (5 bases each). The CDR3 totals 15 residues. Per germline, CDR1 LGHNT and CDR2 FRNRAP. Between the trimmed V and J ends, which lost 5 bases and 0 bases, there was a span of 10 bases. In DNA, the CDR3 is TGTGCTAGTGGTAGGCCGGGACCGAACACCGGGGAGCTGTTTTTT. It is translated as CASGRPGPNTGELFF.

CDR3 nucleotide sequence: TGTGCCTGGAGGCTCGACAGGCACGAGCAGTACTTC. Amino acid sequence: CAWRLDRHEQYF. J is TRBJ2-7 and V is TRBV30; possibly TRBD1 for D (6 bases). The length of the CDR3 is 12 residues. Germline assignment: CDR1 GTSNPN and CDR2 SVGIG (reference sequence). Deletions cut 3 bases from V and 5 bases from J, with 11 bases between.

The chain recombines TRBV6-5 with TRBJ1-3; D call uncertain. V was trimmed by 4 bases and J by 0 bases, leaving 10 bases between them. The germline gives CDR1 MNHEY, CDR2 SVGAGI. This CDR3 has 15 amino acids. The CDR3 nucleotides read TGTGCCAGCAGTTTCGACGGCCCCTCTGGAAACACCATATATTTT. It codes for CASSFDGPSGNTIYF.

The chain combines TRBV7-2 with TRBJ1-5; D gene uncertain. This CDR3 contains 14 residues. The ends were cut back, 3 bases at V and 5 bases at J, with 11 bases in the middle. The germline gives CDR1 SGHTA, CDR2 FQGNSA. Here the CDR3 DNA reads TGTGCCAGCAGCTTGGAACCGAGGGATCAGCCCCAGCATTTT. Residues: CASSLEPRDQPQHF.

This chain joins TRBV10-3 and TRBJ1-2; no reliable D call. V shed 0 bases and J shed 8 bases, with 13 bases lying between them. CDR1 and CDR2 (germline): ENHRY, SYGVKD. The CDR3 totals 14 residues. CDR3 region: CAISESRQEIGYTF. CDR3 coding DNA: TGTGCCATCAGTGAGTCGAGGCAGGAGATCGGCTACACCTTC.

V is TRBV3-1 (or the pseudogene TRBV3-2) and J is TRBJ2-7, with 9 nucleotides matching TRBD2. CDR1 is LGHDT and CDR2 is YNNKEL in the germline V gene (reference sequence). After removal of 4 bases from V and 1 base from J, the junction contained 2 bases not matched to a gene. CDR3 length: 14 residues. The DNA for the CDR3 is TGTGCCAGCAGCCGTCTAGCGGGGTCCTACGAGCAGTACTTC. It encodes CASSRLAGSYEQYF.

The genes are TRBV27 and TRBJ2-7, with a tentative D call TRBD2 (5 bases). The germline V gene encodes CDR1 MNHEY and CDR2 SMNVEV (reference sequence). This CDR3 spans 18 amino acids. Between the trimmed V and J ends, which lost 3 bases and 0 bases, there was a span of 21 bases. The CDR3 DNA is TGTGCCAGCAGTTTCTCCGCCCCCTTCCTGGGGAGCTCCTACGAGCAGTACTTC. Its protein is CASSFSAPFLGSSYEQYF.

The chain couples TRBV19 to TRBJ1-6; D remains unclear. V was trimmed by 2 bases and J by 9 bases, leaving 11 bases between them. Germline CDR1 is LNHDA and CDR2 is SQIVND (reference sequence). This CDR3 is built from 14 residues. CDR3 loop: CASSISIFGSPLHF. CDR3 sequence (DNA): TGTGCCAGTAGTATATCGATTTTCGGTTCACCCCTCCACTTT.

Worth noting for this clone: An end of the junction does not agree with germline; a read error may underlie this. In DNA, the CDR3 is TGTGCCAGCAGCCAAGGGACAGGTAGCTATCAGCCCCAGCATTTT. Translated, it gives CASSQGTGSYQPQHF. V and J are TRBV3-1 (or the pseudogene TRBV3-2) and TRBJ1-5, with 7 bases fitting TRBD1. The CDR3 has 15 residues. Per the germline V gene, CDR1 is LGHDT and CDR2 is YNNKEL (reference sequence).

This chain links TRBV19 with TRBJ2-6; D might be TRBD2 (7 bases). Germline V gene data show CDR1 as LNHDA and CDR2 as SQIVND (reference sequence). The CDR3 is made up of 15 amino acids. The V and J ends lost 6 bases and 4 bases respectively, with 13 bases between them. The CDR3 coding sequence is TGTGCCAGTAGCAAGGGGGGGACCGGGGCCAACGTCCTGACTTTC. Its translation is CASSKGGTGANVLTF. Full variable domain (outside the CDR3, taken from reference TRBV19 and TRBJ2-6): DGGITQSPKYLFRKEGQNVTLSCEQNLNHDAMYWYRQDPGQGLRLIYYSQIVNDFQKGDIAEGYSVSREKKESFPLTVTSAQKNPTAFYLCASSKGGTGANVLTFGAGSRLTVL.

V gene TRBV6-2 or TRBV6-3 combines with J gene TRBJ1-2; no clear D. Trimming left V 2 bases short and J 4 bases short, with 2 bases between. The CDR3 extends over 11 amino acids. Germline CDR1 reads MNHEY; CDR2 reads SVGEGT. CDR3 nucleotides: TGTGCCAGCAGTTACAGCTATGGCTACACCTTC. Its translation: CASSYSYGYTF.

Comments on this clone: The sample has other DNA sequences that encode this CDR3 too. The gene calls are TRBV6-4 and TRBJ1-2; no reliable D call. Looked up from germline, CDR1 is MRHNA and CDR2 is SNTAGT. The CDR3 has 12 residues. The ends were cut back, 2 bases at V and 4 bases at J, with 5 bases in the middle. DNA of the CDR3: TGTGCCAGCAGTGACAGTGGCTATGGCTACACCTTC. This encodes CASSDSGYGYTF.

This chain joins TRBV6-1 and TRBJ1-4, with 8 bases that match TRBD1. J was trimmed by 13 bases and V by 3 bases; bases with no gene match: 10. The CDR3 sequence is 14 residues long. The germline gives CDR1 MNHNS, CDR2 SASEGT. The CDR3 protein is CASSDLGQGGRLFF. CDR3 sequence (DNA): TGTGCCAGCAGTGACCTAGGACAGGGTGGGAGACTGTTTTTT.

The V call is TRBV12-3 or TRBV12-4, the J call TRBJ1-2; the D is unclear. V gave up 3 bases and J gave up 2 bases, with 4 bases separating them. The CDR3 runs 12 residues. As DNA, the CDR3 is TGTGCCAGCAGTTTGGTCAACTATGGCTACACCTTC. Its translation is CASSLVNYGYTF.

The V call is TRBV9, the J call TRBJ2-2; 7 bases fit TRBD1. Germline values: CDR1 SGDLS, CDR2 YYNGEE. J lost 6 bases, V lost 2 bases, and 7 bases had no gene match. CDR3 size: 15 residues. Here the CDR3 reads CASSVDRDRAGELFF. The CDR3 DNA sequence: TGTGCCAGCAGCGTCGACAGGGATCGGGCCGGGGAGCTGTTTTTT.

The CDR3 nucleotides read TGCGCCACCCGGCTCTCGGGGGGGCCAACAGATACGCAGTATTTT. Translation: CATRLSGGPTDTQYF. This sequence joins TRBV5-1 and TRBJ2-3, with 8 positions matching TRBD2. Trimming removed 9 bases from V and 3 bases from J; junction bases left unmatched: 12. Germline CDR1 reads SGHRS; CDR2 reads YFSETQ. The CDR3 totals 15 residues.